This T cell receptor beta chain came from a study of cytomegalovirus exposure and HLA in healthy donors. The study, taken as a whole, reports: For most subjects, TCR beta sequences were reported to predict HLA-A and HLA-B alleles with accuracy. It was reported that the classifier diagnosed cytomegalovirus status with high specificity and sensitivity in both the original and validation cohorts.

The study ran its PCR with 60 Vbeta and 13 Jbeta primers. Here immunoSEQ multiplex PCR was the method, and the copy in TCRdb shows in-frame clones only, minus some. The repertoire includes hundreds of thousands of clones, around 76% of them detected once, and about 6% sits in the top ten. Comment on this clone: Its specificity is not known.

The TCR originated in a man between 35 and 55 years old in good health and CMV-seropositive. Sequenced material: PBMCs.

CDR3 sequence reads: CASSLSAGGGTDTQYF. Here the CDR3 DNA reads TGTGCCAGCAGCTTGTCAGCGGGAGGTGGCACAGATACGCAGTATTTT. The chain joins TRBV5-4 to TRBJ2-3; 9 bases are a match to TRBD2. Germline loops: CDR1 SGHNT, CDR2 YYREEE (reference sequence). This CDR3 spans 16 amino acids. J was trimmed by 1 base and V by 1 base; bases with no gene match: 4. The full variable domain, its missing parts supplied by reference TRBV5-4 and TRBJ2-3, is ETGVTQSPTHLIKTRGQQVTLRCSSQSGHNTVSWYQQALGQGPQFIFQYYREEENGRGNFPPRFSGLQFPNYSSELNVNALELDDSALYLCASSLSAGGGTDTQYFGPGTRLTVL.